These T cell receptor beta chains were read from a single sample in a study of Ad26.COV2.S vaccination and SARS-CoV-2 variants. Method: immunoSEQ multiplex PCR; TCRdb's copy keeps in-frame clones and lacks some. The repertoire holds over 450,000 clones, with 89% as singletons. The sequencing used peripheral blood, collected in a trial of Ad26.COV2.S vaccine versus placebo. These receptors were obtained from a person between 18 and 65 years old who received the Ad26.COV2.S COVID-19 vaccine or a placebo. Both conserved end residues are part of each CDR3. Each record gives: V gene, D gene, J gene, CDR3 DNA, CDR3 protein. The D gene is left open where the match is weak.

V gene: TRBV13
D gene: .
J gene: TRBJ1-1
CDR3 DNA: TGTGCCAGCAGCTTTTGGGCGAACACTGAAGCTTTCTTT
CDR3 protein: CASSFWANTEAFF

V gene: TRBV3-1/TRBV3-2
D gene: .
J gene: TRBJ2-7
CDR3 DNA: TGTGCCAGCAGCCAACGATTAACAGAGTCCTACGAGCAGTACTTC
CDR3 protein: CASSQRLTESYEQYF

V gene: TRBV7-2
D gene: TRBD1
J gene: TRBJ1-3
CDR3 DNA: TGTGCCAGCAGGGACAGGCCTCATGGAAACACCATATATTTT
CDR3 protein: CASRDRPHGNTIYF

V gene: TRBV13
D gene: TRBD2
J gene: TRBJ2-7
CDR3 DNA: TGTGCCAGCAGCCCAGCGGGGTACGAGCAGTACTTC
CDR3 protein: CASSPAGYEQYF

V gene: TRBV7-8
D gene: TRBD2
J gene: TRBJ2-3
CDR3 DNA: TGTGCCAGCAGCCCAGATACTAGCGGGGGGACAGATACGCAGTATTTT
CDR3 protein: CASSPDTSGGTDTQYF

V gene: TRBV5-1
D gene: .
J gene: TRBJ1-2
CDR3 DNA: TGCGCCAGCAGCCCGGTACCGGACAGCGGATATGGCTACACCTTC
CDR3 protein: CASSPVPDSGYGYTF

V gene: TRBV29-1
D gene: TRBD1
J gene: TRBJ1-1
CDR3 DNA: TGCAGCGCCCCAGGACAGGTAGACACTGAAGCTTTCTTT
CDR3 protein: CSAPGQVDTEAFF

V gene: TRBV6-1
D gene: .
J gene: TRBJ2-3
CDR3 DNA: TGTGCCAGCAGTGAACCTGCGAGAGATACGCAGTATTTT
CDR3 protein: CASSEPARDTQYF

V gene: TRBV15
D gene: TRBD2
J gene: TRBJ2-5
CDR3 DNA: TGTGCCACCAGCACGCGTCTTGGGGGGGCCCAGTACTTC
CDR3 protein: CATSTRLGGAQYF

V gene: TRBV10-3
D gene: .
J gene: TRBJ1-2
CDR3 DNA: TGTGCCATCAGTGATGGTACTAGGGGCTACACCTTC
CDR3 protein: CAISDGTRGYTF

V gene: TRBV18
D gene: .
J gene: TRBJ2-7
CDR3 DNA: TGTGCCAGCTCACCACCGTCCCTAACCTACGAGCAGTACTTC
CDR3 protein: CASSPPSLTYEQYF